What follows is one T cell receptor beta chain and its context. This sample was included in a study of blood T cell repertoires in COVID-19. Authors' analysis steps: Cell counts per sample came from amplifying reference gene primers. Profiled with immunoSEQ multiplex PCR; TCRdb holds only in-frame clones, not every one. The V and J calls and the clone size are those of that table, but D and trimming were determined from the DNA. This table holds hundreds of thousands of clones, roughly nine tenths found once. The study assigned cohorts using participant-reported clinical history. CDR3 length: 16 residues. Germline V gives CDR1 LNHDA, CDR2 SQIVND (reference sequence). Germline trimming cut 5 bases from V and 4 bases from J; bases unmatched to any gene: 11.

Source material: PBMCs or T cells enriched from blood (not recorded which). This receptor was taken from a woman in her 30s with acute COVID-19. The gene calls are TRBV19 and TRBJ1-1; 9 positions match TRBD1. In DNA form, the CDR3 reads TGTGCCAGTAGTTTCCGGGACAGGGTCGGGGCCACTGAAGCTTTCTTT. Translating it yields CASSFRDRVGATEAFF.